This T cell receptor beta chain was observed in a study of blood T cell repertoires in COVID-19. CDR1 and CDR2 from the germline V gene are LNHDA and SQIVND (reference sequence). The CDR3 totals 14 residues. The ends lost 7 bases at V and 4 bases at J; junction bases unmatched: 7. Some clones are missing from TCRdb's copy, which holds only in-frame ones; the method was immunoSEQ multiplex PCR. Of approximately 240,000 clones listed, almost 85% were seen once; the top ten hold roughly 4%. This TCR was recovered from a man over 45 with acute or convalescent COVID-19. The chain has TRBV19 and TRBJ1-5; 7 bases are shared with TRBD1. The sequencing sample was made of peripheral blood. The CDR3 is CASTRYRGNQPQHF. The DNA for the CDR3 is TGTGCCAGTACCCGTTACAGGGGTAATCAGCCCCAGCATTTT. The entire variable domain, with the rest obtained from reference TRBV19 and TRBJ1-5, is as follows: DGGITQSPKYLFRKEGQNVTLSCEQNLNHDAMYWYRQDPGQGLRLIYYSQIVNDFQKGDIAEGYSVSREKKESFPLTVTSAQKNPTAFYLCASTRYRGNQPQHFGDGTRLSIL.